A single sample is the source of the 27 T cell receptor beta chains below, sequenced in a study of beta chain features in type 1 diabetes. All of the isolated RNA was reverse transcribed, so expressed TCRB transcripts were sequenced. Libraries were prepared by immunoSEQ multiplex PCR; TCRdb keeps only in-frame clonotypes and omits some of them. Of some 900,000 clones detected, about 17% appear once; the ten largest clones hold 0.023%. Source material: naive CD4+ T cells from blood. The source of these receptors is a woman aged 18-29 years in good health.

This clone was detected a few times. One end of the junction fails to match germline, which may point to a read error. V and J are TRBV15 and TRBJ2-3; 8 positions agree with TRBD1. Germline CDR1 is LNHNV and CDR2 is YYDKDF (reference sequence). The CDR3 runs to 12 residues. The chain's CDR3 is CATSREGPDRVF. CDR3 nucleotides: TGTGCCACCAGCAGAGAGGGGCCGGACAGGGTCTTT.

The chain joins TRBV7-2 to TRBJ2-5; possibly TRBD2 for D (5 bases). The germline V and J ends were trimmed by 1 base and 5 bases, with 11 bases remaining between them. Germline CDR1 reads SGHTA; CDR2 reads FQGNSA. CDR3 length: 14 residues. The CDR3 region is CASSLGGWEETQYF. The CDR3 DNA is TGTGCCAGCAGCTTAGGAGGGTGGGAGGAGACCCAGTACTTC. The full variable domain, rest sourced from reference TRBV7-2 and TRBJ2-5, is GAGVSQSPSNKVTEKGKDVELRCDPISGHTALYWYRQSLGQGLEFLIYFQGNSAPDKSGLPSDRFSAERTGGSVSTLTIQRTQQEDSAVYLCASSLGGWEETQYFGPGTRLLVL.

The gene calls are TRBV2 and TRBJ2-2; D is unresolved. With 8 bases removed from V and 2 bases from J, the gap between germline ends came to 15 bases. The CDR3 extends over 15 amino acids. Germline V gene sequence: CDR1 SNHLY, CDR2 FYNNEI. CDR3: CASLLRPKNTGELFF. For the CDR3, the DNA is TGTGCCAGCCTACTCCGACCCAAAAACACCGGGGAGCTGTTTTTT.

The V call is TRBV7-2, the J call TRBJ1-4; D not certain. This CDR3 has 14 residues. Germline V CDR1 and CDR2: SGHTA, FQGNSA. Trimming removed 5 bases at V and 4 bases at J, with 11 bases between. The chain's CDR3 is CASSPGLHNEKLFF. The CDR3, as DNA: TGTGCCAGCAGCCCTGGGCTACATAATGAAAAACTGTTTTTT.

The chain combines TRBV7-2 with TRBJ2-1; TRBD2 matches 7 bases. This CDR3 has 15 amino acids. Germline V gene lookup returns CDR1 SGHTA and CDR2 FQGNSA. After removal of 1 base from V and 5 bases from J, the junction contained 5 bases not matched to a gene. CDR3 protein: CASSLVGTMDNEQFF. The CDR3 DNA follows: TGTGCCAGCAGCTTAGTCGGGACTATGGACAATGAGCAGTTCTTC.

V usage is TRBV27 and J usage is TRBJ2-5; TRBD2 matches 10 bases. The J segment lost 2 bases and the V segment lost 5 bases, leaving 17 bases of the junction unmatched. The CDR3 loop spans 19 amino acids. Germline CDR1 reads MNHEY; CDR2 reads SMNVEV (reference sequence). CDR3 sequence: CASSPTGLAAPPQQETQYF. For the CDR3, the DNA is TGTGCCAGCAGTCCCACAGGACTAGCGGCTCCTCCTCAGCAAGAGACCCAGTACTTC.

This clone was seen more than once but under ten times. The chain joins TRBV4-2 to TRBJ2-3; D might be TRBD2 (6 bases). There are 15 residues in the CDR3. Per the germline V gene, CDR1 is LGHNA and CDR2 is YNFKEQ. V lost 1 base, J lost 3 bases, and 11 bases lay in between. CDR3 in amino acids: CASSQVASATDTQYF. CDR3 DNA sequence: TGTGCCAGCAGCCAAGTGGCTAGCGCGACAGATACGCAGTATTTT.

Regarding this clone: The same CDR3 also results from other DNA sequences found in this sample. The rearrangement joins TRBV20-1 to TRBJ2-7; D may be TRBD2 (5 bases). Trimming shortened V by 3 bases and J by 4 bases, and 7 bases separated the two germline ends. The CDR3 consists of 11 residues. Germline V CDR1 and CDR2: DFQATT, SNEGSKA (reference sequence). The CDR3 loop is CSASRDYEQYF. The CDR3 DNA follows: TGCAGTGCTAGTCGGGATTACGAGCAGTACTTC.

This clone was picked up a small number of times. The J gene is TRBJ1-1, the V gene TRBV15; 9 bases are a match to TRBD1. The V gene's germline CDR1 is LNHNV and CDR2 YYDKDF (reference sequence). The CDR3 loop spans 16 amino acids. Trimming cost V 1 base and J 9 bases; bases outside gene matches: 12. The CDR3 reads CATSRGHTGGRIQAFF. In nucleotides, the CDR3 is TGTGCCACCAGCAGAGGACATACAGGGGGCAGGATACAAGCTTTCTTT.

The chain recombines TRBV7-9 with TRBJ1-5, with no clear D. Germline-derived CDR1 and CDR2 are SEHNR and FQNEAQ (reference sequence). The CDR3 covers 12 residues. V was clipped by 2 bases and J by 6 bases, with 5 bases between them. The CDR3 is CASSLTSQPQHF. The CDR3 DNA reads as TGTGCCAGCAGCTTAACGTCTCAGCCCCAGCATTTT.

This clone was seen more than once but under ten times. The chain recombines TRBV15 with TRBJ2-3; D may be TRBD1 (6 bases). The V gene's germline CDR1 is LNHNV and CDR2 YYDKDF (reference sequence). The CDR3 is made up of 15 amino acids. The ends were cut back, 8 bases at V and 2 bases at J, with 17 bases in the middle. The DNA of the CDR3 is TGTGCCACCGCATCTGGACAGAGTAACACAGATACGCAGTATTTT. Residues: CATASGQSNTDTQYF.

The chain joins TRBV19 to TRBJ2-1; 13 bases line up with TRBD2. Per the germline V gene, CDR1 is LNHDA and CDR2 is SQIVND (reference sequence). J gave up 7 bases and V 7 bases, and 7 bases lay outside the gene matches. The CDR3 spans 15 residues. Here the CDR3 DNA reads TGTGCCAGTACCAGTGGGACTAGCGGGAATAATGAGCAGTTCTTC. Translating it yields CASTSGTSGNNEQFF.

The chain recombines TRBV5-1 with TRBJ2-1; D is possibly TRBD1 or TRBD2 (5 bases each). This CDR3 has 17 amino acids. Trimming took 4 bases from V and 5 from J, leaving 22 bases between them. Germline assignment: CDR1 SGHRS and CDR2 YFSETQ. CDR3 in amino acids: CASSRTPPFGGNNEQFF. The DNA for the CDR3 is TGCGCCAGCAGCCGAACCCCCCCGTTTGGGGGAAACAATGAGCAGTTCTTC.

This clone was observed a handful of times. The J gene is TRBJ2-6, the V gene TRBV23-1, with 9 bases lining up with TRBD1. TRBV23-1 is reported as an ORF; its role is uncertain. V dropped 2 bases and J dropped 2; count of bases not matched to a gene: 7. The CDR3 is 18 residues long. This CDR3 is CASSQMTGTGTGANVLTF. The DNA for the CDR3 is TGCGCCAGCAGTCAAATGACCGGGACAGGGACTGGGGCCAACGTCCTGACTTTC.

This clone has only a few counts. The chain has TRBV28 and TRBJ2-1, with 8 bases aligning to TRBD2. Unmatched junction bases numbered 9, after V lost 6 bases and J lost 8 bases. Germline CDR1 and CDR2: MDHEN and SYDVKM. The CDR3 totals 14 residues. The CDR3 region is CASSSSGSTHEQFF. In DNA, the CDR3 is TGTGCCAGCAGCTCTAGCGGGTCTACCCATGAGCAGTTCTTC. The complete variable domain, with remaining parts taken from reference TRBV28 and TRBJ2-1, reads DVKVTQSSRYLVKRTGEKVFLECVQDMDHENMFWYRQDPGLGLRLIYFSYDVKMKEKGDIPEGYSVSREKKERFSLILESASTNQTSMYLCASSSSGSTHEQFFGPGTRLTVL.

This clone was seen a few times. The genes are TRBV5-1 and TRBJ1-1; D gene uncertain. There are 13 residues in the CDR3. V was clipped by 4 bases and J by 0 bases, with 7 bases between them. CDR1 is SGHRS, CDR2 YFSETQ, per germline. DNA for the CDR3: TGCGCCAGCAGCATGCATTTGAACACTGAAGCTTTCTTT. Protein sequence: CASSMHLNTEAFF. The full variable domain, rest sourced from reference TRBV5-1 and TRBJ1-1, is KAGVTQTPRYLIKTRGQQVTLSCSPISGHRSVSWYQQTPGQGLQFLFEYFSETQRNKGNFPGRFSGRQFSNSRSEMNVSTLELGDSALYLCASSMHLNTEAFFGQGTRLTVV.

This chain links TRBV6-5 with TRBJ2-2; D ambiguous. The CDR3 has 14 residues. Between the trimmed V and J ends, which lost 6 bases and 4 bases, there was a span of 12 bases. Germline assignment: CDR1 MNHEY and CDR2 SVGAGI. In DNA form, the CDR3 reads TGTGCCAGCAGCGTACCCTCCGGCACCGGGGAGCTGTTTTTT. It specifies CASSVPSGTGELFF.

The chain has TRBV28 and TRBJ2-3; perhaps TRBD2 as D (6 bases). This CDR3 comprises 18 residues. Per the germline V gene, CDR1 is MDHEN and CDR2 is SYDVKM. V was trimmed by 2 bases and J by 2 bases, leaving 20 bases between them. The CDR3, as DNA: TGTGCCAGCAGTTTACCCCCTGGTAGCGGCGAAAACACAGATACGCAGTATTTT. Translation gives CASSLPPGSGENTDTQYF.

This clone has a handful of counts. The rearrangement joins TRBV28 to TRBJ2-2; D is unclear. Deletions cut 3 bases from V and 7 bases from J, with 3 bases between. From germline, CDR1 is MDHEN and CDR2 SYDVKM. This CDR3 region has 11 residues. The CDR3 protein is CASSLHGELFF. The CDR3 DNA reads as TGTGCCAGCAGTTTGCACGGGGAGCTGTTTTTT.

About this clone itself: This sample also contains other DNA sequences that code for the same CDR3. As DNA, the CDR3 is TGTGCCAGCAGCTTATCGGGGAACAATGAGCAGTTCTTC. Protein: CASSLSGNNEQFF. The chain uses TRBV7-9 and TRBJ2-1; the D gene is possibly TRBD2 (5 bases). The CDR3 contains 13 residues. Trimming removed 2 bases from V and 5 bases from J, with 7 bases in between. Germline-derived CDR1 and CDR2 are SEHNR and FQNEAQ (reference sequence).

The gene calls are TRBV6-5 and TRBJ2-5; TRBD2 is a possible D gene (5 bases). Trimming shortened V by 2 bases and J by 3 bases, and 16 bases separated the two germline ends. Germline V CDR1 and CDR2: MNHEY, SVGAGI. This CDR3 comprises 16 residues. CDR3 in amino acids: CASSYTFGEREETQYF. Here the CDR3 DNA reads TGTGCCAGCAGTTACACCTTTGGGGAGAGGGAAGAGACCCAGTACTTC.

The CDR3 bases are TGTGCCAGCAGTTACAGCAGGGGAGCCGGGGAGCTGTTTTTT. As protein: CASSYSRGAGELFF. V usage is TRBV6-5 and J usage is TRBJ2-2; D perhaps matches TRBD1 (6 bases). The CDR3 contains 14 residues. CDR1 and CDR2 from the germline V gene are MNHEY and SVGAGI. V was pared by 2 bases and J by 6 bases, with 10 bases between.

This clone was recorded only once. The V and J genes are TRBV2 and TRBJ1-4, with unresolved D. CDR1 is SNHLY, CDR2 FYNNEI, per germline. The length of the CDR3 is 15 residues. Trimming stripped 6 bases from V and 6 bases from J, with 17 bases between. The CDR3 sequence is CASSPHPGQYEKLFF. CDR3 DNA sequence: TGTGCCAGCAGCCCACATCCGGGCCAATATGAAAAACTGTTTTTT. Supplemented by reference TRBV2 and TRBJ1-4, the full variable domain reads EPEVTQTPSHQVTQMGQEVILRCVPISNHLYFYWYRQILGQKVEFLVSFYNNEISEKSEIFDDQFSVERPDGSNFTLKIRSTKLEDSAMYFCASSPHPGQYEKLFFGSGTQLSVL.

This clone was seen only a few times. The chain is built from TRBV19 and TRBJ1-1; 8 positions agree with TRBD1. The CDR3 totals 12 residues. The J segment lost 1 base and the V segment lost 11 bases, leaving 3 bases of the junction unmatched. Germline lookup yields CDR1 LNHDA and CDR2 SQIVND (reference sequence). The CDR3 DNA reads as TGTGCCGCCGGGACAGGGAACACTGAAGCTTTCTTT. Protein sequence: CAAGTGNTEAFF.

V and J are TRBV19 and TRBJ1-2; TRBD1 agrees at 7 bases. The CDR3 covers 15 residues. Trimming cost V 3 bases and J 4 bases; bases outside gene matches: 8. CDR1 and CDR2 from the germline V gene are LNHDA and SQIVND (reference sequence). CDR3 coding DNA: TGTGCCAGTAGTATGGAGTCGACAGGGCTCTATGGCTACACCTTC. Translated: CASSMESTGLYGYTF.

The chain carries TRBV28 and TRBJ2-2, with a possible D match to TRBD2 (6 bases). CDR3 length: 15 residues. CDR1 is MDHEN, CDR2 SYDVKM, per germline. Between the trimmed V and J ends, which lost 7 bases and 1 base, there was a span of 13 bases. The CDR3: CASMGWRENTGELFF. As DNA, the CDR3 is TGTGCCAGCATGGGTTGGCGGGAGAACACCGGGGAGCTGTTTTTT.

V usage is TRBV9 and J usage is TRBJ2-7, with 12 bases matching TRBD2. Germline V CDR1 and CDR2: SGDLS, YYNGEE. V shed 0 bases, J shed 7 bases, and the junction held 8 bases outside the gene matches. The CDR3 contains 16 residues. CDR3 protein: CASSVDPSGRAGEQYF. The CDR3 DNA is TGTGCCAGCAGCGTAGATCCTAGCGGGAGGGCCGGAGAGCAGTACTTC.